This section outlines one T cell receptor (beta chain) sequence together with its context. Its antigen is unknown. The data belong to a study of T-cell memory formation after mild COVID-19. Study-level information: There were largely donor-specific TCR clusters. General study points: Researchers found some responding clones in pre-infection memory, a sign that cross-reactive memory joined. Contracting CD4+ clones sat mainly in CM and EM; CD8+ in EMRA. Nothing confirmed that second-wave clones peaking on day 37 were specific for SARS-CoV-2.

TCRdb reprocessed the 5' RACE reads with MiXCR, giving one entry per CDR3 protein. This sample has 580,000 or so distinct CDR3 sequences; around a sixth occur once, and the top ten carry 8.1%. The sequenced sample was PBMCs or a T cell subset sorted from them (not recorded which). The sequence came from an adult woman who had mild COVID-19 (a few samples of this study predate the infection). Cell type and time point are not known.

The CDR3 loop is CASSSQGASTEAFF. Written as DNA, the CDR3 is TGTGCCAGCAGCTCCCAGGGGGCGAGCACTGAAGCTTTCTTT. The chain joins TRBV7-9 to TRBJ1-1, with 8 bases lining up with TRBD1. Trimming took 4 bases from V and 4 from J; bases not matched to a gene: 5. The CDR3 covers 14 residues. Germline lookup yields CDR1 SEHNR and CDR2 FQNEAQ (reference sequence). Together with reference TRBV7-9 and TRBJ1-1, the CDR3 gives the full variable domain: DTGVSQNPRHKITKRGQNVTFRCDPISEHNRLYWYRQTLGQGPEFLTYFQNEAQLEKSRLLSDRFSAERPKGSFSTLEIQRTEQGDSAMYLCASSSQGASTEAFFGQGTRLTVV.